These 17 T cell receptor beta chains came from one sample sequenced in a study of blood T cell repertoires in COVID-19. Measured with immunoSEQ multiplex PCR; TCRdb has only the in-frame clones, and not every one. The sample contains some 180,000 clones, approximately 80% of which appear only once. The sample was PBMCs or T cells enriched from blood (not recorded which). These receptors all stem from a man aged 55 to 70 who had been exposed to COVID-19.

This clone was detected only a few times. The chain's CDR3 is CASSLSRASEQYF. As DNA, the CDR3 is TGCGCCAGCAGCCTTTCTAGAGCCTCCGAGCAGTACTTC. The chain has TRBV4-3 and TRBJ2-7; D remains unclear. Trimming took 4 bases from V and 6 from J, leaving 13 bases between them. Germline V CDR1 and CDR2: LGHNA, YSLEER. The length of the CDR3 is 13 residues.

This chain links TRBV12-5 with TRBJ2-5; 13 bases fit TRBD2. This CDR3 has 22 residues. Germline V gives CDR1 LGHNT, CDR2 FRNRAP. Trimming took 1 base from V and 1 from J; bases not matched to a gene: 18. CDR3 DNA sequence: TGTGCTAGTGGTTTGGGTACATCCGGACTAGCGGGAGCGGTGGAGGGCCAAGAGACCCAGTACTTC. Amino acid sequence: CASGLGTSGLAGAVEGQETQYF.

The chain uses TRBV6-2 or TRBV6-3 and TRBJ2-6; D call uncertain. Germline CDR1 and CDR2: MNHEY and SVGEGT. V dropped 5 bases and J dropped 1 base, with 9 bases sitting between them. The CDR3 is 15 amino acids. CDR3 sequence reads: CASSPRFSGANVLTF. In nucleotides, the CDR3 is TGTGCCAGCAGTCCCCGTTTTTCTGGGGCCAACGTCCTGACTTTC.

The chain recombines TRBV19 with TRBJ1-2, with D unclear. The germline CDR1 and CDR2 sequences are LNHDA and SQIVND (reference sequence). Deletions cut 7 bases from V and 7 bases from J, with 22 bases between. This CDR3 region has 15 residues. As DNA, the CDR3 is TGTGCCAGTACCCCCGGCCCGGGATCCGGGTCTGGCTACACCTTC. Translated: CASTPGPGSGSGYTF.

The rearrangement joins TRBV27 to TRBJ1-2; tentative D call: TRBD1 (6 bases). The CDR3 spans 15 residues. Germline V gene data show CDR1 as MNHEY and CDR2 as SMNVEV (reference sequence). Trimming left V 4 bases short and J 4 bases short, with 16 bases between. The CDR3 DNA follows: TGTGCCAGCAGTTCCCTTGACAGGAACAGCTATGGCTACACCTTC. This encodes CASSSLDRNSYGYTF.

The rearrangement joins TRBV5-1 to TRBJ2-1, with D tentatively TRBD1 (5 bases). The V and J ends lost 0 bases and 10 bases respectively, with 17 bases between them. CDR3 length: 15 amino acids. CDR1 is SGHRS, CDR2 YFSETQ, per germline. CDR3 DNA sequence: TGCGCCAGCAGCTTGGCCCTGGAGACAGCAAGGGAGCAGTTCTTC. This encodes CASSLALETAREQFF.

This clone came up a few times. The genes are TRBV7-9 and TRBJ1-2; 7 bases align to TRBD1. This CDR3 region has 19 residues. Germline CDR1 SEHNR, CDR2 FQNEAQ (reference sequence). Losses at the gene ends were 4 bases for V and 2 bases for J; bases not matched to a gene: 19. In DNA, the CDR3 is TGTGCCAGCAGCTCCCAATCGACAGGGCCCAAACCTTTCAACTATGGCTACACCTTC. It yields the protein CASSSQSTGPKPFNYGYTF.

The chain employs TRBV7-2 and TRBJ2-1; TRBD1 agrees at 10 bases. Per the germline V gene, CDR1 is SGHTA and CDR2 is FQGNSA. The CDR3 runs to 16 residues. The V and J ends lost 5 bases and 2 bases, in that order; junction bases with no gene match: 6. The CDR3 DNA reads TGTGCCAGCAGCCCACCCGGGACAGGGGCCTACAATGAGCAGTTCTTC. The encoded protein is CASSPPGTGAYNEQFF.

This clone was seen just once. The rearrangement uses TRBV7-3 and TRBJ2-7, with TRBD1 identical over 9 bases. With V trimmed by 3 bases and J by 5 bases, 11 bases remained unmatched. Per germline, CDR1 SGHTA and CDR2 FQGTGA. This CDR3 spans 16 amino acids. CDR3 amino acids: CASSFHGQGSANEQYF. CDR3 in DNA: TGTGCCAGCAGCTTTCACGGACAGGGGTCGGCCAACGAGCAGTACTTC.

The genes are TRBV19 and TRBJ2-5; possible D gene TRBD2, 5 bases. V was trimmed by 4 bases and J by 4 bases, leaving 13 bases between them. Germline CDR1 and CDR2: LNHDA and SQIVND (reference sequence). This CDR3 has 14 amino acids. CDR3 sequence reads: CASSSPGVRETQYF. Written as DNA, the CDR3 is TGTGCCAGTAGTAGTCCCGGGGTCCGAGAGACCCAGTACTTC.

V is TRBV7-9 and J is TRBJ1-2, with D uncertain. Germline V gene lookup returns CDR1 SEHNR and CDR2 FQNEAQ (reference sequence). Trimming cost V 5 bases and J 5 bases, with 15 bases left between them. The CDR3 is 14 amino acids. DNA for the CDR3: TGTGCCAGCAGCCCCGCCGGCGCGGCTTATGGCTACACCTTC. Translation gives CASSPAGAAYGYTF.

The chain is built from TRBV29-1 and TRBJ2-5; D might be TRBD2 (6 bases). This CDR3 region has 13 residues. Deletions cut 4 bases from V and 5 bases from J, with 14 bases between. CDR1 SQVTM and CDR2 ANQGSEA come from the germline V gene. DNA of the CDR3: TGCAGCGTTGGTGCGGGGATTCGGGAGACCCAGTACTTC. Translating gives CSVGAGIRETQYF. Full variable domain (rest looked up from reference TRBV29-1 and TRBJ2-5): SAVISQKPSRDICQRGTSLTIQCQVDSQVTMMFWYRQQPGQSLTLIATANQGSEATYESGFVIDKFPISRPNLTFSTLTVSNMSPEDSSIYLCSVGAGIRETQYFGPGTRLLVL.

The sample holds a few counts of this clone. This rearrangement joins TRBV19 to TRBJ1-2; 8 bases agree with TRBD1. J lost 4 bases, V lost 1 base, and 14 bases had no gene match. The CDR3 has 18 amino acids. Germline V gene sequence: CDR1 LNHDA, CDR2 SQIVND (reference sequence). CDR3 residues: CASSIGGWSGTGSYGYTF. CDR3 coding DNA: TGTGCCAGTAGTATAGGGGGGTGGTCCGGGACAGGAAGCTATGGCTACACCTTC.

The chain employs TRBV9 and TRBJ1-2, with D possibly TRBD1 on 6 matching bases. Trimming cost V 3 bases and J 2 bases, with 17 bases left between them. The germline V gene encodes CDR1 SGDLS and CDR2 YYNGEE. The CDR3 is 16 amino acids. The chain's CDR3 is CASSGIRDTRNYGYTF. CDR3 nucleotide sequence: TGTGCCAGCAGCGGAATCCGGGACACAAGGAACTATGGCTACACCTTC.

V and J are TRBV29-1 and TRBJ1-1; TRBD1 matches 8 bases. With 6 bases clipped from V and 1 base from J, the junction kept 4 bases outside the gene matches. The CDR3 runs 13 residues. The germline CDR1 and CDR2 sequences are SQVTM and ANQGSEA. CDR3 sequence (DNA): TGCAGCGTCGCAGGGGGCCCGAACACTGAAGCTTTCTTT. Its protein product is CSVAGGPNTEAFF. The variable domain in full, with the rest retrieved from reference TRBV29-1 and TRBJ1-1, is SAVISQKPSRDICQRGTSLTIQCQVDSQVTMMFWYRQQPGQSLTLIATANQGSEATYESGFVIDKFPISRPNLTFSTLTVSNMSPEDSSIYLCSVAGGPNTEAFFGQGTRLTVV.

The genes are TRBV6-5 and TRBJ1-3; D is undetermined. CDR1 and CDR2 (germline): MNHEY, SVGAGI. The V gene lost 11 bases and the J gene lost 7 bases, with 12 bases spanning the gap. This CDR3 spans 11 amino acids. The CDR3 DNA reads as TGTGCCGGACTCTCCGTGAACACCATATATTTT. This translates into CAGLSVNTIYF.

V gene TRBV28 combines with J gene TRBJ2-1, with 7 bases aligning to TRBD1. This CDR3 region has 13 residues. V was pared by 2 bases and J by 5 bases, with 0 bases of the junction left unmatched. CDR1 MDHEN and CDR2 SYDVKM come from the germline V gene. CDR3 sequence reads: CASSLGTDNEQFF. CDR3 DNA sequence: TGTGCCAGCAGTTTAGGGACAGACAATGAGCAGTTCTTC.